This record concerns one T cell receptor beta chain sequence. As yet, its antigen is unknown. This record comes from a study of blood T cells in healthy people across ages. For the second PCR, which ran for roughly 7 to 11 cycles, a sample-barcoded 5' primer and a J-beta primer mix were used. Individual samples furnished no less than 3 million CDR3-containing paired-end reads apiece. One entry per CDR3 protein, called by TCRdb with MiXCR from the 5' RACE reads. The data hold 500,000 to 550,000 distinct CDR3 sequences, with approximately 25% observed a single time. Findings of the study overall: A strong correlation was found between TCR beta diversity and the percentage of naive T cells. The authors considered diversity estimates from one million T cells to be underestimates.

The CDR3 runs 15 residues. Trimming took 4 bases from V and 1 from J, leaving 14 bases between them. Germline V gene sequence: CDR1 SGHRS, CDR2 YFSETQ. This sample was shared with a second study, whose subject was T cells of mothers and their children. That work contributes: In this cohort, donors were three healthy Caucasian mothers plus their six children.

The TCR originated in a boy younger than 18 in good health. V and J are TRBV5-1 and TRBJ1-2; maybe TRBD1 (6 bases). The sample was blood. The CDR3 reads CASSLGQQSNYGYTF. Here the CDR3 DNA reads TGCGCCAGCAGCCTCGGACAGCAAAGTAACTATGGCTACACCTTC.